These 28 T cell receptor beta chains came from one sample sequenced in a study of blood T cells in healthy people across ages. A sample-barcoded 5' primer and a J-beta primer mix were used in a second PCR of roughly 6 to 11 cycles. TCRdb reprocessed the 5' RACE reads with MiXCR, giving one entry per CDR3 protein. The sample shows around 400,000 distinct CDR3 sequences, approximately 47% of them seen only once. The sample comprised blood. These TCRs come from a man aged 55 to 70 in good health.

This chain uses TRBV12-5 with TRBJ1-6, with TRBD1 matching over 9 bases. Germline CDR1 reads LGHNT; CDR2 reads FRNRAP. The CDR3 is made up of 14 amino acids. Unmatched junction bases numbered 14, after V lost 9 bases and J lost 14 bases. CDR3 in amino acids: CASTAGTGPRALHF. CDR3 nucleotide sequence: TGTGCTAGCACCGCCGGGACAGGGCCACGGGCCCTCCACTTT.

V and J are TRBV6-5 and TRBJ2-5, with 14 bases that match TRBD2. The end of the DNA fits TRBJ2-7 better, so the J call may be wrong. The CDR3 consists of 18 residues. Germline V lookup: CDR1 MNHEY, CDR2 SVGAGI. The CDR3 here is CASSYEWTSGRRPYEQYF. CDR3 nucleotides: TGTGCCAGCAGTTACGAGTGGACTAGCGGGAGGCGACCCTACGAGCAGTACTTC.

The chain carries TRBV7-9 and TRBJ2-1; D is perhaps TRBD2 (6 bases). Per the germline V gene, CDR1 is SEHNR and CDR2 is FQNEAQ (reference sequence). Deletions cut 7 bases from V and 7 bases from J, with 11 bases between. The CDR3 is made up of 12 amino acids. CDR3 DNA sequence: TGTGCCAGCACCCATCGGGAGAATGAGCAGTTCTTC. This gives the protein CASTHRENEQFF.

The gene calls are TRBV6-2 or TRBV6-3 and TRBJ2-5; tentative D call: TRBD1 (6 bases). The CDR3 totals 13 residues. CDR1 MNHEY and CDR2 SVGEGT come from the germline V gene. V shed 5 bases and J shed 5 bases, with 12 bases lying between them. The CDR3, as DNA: TGTGCCAGCAGTAGGGACACCCACGAGACCCAGTACTTC. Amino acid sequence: CASSRDTHETQYF.

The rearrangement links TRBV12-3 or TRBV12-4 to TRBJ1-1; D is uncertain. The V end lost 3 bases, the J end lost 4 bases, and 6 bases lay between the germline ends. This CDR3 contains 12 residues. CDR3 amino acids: CASSLIGTEAFF. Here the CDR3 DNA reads TGTGCCAGCAGTTTGATCGGCACTGAAGCTTTCTTT.

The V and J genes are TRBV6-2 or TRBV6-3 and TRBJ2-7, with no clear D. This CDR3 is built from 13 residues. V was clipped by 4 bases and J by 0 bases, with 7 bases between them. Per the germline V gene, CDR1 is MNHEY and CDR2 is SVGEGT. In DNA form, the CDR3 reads TGTGCCAGCAGTTCAGGCGGCTCCTACGAGCAGTACTTC. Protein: CASSSGGSYEQYF.

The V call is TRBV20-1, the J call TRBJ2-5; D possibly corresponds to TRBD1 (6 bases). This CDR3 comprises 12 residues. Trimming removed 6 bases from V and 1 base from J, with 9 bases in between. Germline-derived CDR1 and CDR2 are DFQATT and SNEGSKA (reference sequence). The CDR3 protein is CSAKDSQETQYF. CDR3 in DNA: TGCAGTGCCAAGGACAGCCAAGAGACCCAGTACTTC.

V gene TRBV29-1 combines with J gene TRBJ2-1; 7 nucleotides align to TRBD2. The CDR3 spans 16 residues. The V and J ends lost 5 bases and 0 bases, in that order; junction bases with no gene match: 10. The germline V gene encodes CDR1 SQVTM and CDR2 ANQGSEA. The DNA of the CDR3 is TGCAGCGTTCTTAGACTAGCCGCGAGCTCCTACAATGAGCAGTTCTTC. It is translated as CSVLRLAASSYNEQFF.

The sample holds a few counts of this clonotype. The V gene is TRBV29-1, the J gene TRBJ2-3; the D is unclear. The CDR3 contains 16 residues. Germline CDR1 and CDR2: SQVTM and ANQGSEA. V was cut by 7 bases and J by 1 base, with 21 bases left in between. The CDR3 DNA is TGCAGCGGCTCGGGTTCACGATTCGACGGCACAGATACGCAGTATTTT. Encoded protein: CSGSGSRFDGTDTQYF.

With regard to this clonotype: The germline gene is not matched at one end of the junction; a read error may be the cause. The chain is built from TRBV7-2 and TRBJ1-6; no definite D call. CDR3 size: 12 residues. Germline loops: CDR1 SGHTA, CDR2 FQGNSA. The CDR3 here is CAGSATHSPLHF. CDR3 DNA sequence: TGTGCCGGCAGCGCGACCCATTCACCCCTCCACTTT. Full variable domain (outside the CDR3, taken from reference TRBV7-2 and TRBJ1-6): GAGVSQSPSNKVTEKGKDVELRCDPISGHTALYWYRQSLGQGLEFLIYFQGNSAPDKSGLPSDRFSAERTGGSVSTLTIQRTQQEDSAVYLCAGSATHSPLHFGNGTRLTVT.

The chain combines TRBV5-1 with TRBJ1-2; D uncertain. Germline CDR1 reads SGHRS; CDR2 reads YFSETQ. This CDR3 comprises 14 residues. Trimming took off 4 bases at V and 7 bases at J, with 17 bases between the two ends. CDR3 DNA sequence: TGCGCCAGCAGCGCCAGAGGGTCTACGGGTGGCTACACCTTC. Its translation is CASSARGSTGGYTF.

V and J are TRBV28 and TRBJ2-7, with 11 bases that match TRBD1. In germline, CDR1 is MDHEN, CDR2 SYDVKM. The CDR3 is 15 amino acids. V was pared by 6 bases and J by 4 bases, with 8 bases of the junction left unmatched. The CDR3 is CASRPGTGGIYEQYF. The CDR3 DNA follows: TGTGCCAGCAGACCCGGGACAGGGGGTATTTACGAGCAGTACTTC.

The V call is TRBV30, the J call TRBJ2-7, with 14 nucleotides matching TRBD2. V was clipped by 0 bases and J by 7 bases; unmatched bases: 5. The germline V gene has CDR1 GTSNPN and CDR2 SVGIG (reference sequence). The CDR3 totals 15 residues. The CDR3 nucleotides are TGTGCCTGGAGTGTAAGACTAGCGGGGGGGCGGGAGCAGTACTTC. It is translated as CAWSVRLAGGREQYF.

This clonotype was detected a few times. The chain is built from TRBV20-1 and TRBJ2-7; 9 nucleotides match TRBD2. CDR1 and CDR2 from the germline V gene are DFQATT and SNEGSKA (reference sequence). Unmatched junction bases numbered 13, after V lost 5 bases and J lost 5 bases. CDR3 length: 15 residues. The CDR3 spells CSAPSGAGGSDEQYF. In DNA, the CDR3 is TGCAGTGCTCCTAGCGGAGCGGGAGGTAGTGACGAGCAGTACTTC.

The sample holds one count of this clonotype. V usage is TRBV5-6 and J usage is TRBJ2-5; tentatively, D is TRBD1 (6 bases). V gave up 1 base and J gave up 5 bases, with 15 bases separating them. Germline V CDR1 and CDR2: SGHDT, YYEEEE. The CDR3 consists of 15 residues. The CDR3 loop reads CASSLSPLDRETQYF. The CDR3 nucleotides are TGTGCCAGCAGCTTGTCCCCCCTCGACAGGGAGACCCAGTACTTC.

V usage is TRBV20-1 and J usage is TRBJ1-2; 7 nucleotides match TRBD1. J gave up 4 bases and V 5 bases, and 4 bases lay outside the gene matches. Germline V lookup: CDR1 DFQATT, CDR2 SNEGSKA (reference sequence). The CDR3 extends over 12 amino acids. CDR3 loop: CSAGQAAYGYTF. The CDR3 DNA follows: TGCAGTGCTGGACAGGCAGCCTATGGCTACACCTTC.

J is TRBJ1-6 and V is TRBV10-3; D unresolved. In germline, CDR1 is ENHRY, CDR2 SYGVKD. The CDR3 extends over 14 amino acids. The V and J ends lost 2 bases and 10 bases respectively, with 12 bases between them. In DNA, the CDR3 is TGTGCCATCAGTGAGAGCCCGAGGCTGTCACCCCTCCACTTT. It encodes CAISESPRLSPLHF.

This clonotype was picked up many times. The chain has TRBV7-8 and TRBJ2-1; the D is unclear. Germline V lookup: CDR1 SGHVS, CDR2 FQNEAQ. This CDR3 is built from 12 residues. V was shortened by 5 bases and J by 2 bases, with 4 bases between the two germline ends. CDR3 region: CASSLTYNEQFF. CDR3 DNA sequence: TGTGCCAGCAGCCTGACCTACAATGAGCAGTTCTTC.

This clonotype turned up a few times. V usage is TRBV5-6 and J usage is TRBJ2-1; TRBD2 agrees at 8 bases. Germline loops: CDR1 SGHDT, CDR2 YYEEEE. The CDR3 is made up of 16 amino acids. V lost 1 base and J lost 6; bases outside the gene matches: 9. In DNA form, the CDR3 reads TGTGCCAGCAGCTTGAGGGAGCGGGAGTTATTCAATGAGCAGTTCTTC. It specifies CASSLRERELFNEQFF. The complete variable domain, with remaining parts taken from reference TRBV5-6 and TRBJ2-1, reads DAGVTQSPTHLIKTRGQQVTLRCSPKSGHDTVSWYQQALGQGPQFIFQYYEEEERQRGNFPDRFSGHQFPNYSSELNVNALLLGDSALYLCASSLRERELFNEQFFGPGTRLTVL.

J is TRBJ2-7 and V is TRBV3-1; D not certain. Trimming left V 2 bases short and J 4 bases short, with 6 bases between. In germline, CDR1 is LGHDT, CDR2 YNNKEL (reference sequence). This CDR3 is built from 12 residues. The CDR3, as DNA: TGTGCCAGCAGCCAAAGGTCATACGAGCAGTACTTC. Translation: CASSQRSYEQYF.

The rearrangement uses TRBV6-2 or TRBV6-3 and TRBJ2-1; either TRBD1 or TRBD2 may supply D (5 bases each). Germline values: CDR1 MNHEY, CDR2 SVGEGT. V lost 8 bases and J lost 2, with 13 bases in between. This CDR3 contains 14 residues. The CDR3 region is CASADGGAYNEQFF. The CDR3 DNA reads TGTGCCAGCGCGGATGGGGGAGCCTACAATGAGCAGTTCTTC.

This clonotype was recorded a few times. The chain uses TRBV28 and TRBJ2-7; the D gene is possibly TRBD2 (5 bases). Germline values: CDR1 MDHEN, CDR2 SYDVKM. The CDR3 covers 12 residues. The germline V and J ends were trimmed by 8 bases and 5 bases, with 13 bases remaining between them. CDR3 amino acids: CASALGLNEQYF. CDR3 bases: TGTGCCAGCGCACTCGGACTGAACGAGCAGTACTTC.

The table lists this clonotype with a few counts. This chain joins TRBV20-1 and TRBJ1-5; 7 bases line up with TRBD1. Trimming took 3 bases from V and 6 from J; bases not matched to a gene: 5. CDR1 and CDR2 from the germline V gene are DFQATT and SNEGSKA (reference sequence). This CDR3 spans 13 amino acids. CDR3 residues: CSARDQGGQPQHF. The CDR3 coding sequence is TGCAGTGCTAGGGACCAGGGGGGTCAGCCCCAGCATTTT.

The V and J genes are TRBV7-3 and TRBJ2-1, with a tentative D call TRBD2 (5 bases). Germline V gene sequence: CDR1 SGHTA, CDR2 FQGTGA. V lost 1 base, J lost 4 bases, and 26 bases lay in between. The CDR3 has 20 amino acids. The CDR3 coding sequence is TGTGCCAGCAGCTTAAGAGTTGCGGGTACCCCTGGACGATCGTACAATGAGCAGTTCTTC. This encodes CASSLRVAGTPGRSYNEQFF.

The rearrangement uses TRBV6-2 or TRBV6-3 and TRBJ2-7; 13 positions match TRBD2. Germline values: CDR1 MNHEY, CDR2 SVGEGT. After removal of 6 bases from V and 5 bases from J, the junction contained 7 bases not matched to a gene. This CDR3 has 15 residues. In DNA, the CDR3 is TGTGCCAGCAGGTACAGGACTAGCGGGAGCAACGAGCAGTACTTC. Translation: CASRYRTSGSNEQYF.

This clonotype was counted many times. In nucleotides, the CDR3 is TGCAGTGCTAGAGATTGGAGCCGTGGTGAGCAGTTCTTC. This sequence encodes CSARDWSRGEQFF. The chain joins TRBV20-1 to TRBJ2-1; D is undetermined. This CDR3 comprises 13 residues. Between the trimmed V and J ends, which lost 0 bases and 9 bases, there was a span of 12 bases. From germline, CDR1 is DFQATT and CDR2 SNEGSKA (reference sequence).

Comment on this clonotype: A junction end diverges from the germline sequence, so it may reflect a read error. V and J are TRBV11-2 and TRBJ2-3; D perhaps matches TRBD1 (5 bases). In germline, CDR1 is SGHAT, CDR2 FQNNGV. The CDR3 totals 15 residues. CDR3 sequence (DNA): TGTGCCAGCAGATTAGGGGCCAGCCGGCTAGATACGCAGTATTTT. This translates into CASRLGASRLDTQYF. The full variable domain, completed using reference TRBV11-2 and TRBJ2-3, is EAGVAQSPRYKIIEKRQSVAFWCNPISGHATLYWYQQILGQGPKLLIQFQNNGVVDDSQLPKDRFSAERLKGVDSTLKIQPAKLEDSAVYLCASRLGASRLDTQYFGPGTRLTVL.

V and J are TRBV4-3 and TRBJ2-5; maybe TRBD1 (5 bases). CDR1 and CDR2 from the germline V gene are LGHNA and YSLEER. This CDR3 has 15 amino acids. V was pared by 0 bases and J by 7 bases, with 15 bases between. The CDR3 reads CASSQDLRQSPTQYF. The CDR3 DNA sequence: TGCGCCAGCAGCCAAGATCTGCGACAGTCCCCGACCCAGTACTTC.